This TCR beta chain came from a study of cytomegalovirus exposure and HLA in healthy donors. On the study more broadly: Within the Caucasian-associated ancestry cluster were around 81% of the 350 to 400 genotyped donors.

Primers included in the PCR were 60 Vbeta and 13 Jbeta primers. Sequencing was performed with immunoSEQ multiplex PCR; in TCRdb, only in-frame clones are kept and a portion is missing. The table records under 200,000 clones, roughly an eighth of them present only once. The sample holds a few counts of this clone. What it recognizes is unknown. The identical CDR3 is also encoded by other nucleotide sequences in the sample. Study-wide findings and caveats: In a later analysis, compared with equally common non-associated chains, HLA-associated beta chains were more expanded. The authors judged a highly shared variant cluster likely a sequencing artifact.

This receptor was identified in a man aged 50-60 years in good health and CMV-seropositive. Source material: PBMCs.

The CDR3 spells CASSSTGETQYF. The CDR3 coding sequence is TGTGCCAGCAGCTCCACGGGAGAGACCCAGTACTTC. The genes are TRBV7-2 and TRBJ2-5; no reliable D call. The germline gives CDR1 SGHTA, CDR2 FQGNSA. V lost 4 bases and J lost 4, with 7 bases in between. CDR3 length: 12 amino acids.